This TCR beta chain is drawn from a study of identical twins (dated by TCRdb to the mid-2010s). For context, the study as a whole: To test whether fetal clonotypes persist, the study used deep sequencing on TCR alpha and beta repertoires from monozygotic twins, unrelated adults of various ages, and cord blood. Replicate twin experiments were performed at different times using different library preparation protocols to rule out contamination. General conclusions and limits of the study: Because the same donors could not be followed over many years, the conclusions depended on cross-sectional statistical analysis. Compared with coincidental sharing between unrelated individuals, an excess of low generation-probability sequences was observed among out-of-frame TCR alpha sequences shared between twins. Excess twin sharing in beta out-of-frame sequences was weaker because fewer shared sequences lowered the signal-to-noise ratio. Zero-insertion analyses could be partly confounded by invariant T cells such as MAIT and iNKT, although diverse VJ usage argued against such confounding for most clonotypes. Abundant cord blood beta clonotypes carried fewer insertions; young adult naive repertoires showed a weaker similar trend, while memory repertoires showed none. Recombination models systematically underestimated out-of-frame TCR alpha sharing in monozygotic twins but agreed with sharing between unrelated individuals.

This clonotype was seen ten or more times. This receptor's antigen is unknown. No base-level quality is on record; no much larger clone is a single base apart. Libraries came from 5' RACE. The sequencer listed for this sample is Illumina HiSeq 2000. A universal primer binding site was introduced by template switching, and a unique molecular identifier was present in the final cDNA, enabling accurate counting of TCR cDNA molecules. Specific primers in the conserved constant-segment region were used to synthesize first-strand cDNA for the TCR alpha and beta chains. To control for contamination, each cDNA library was double barcoded with a SMART-Mk sample barcode plus Illumina barcodes. TruSeq adapter sequences, together with Illumina sample barcodes, were added in two successive PCR steps. The TCR alpha and beta cDNA libraries were sequenced on the Illumina HiSeq platform using custom primers. For the original study's pipeline: MiGEC processed the raw reads to extract unique molecular identifiers, while MiXCR was used to determine the CDR3 positions. Recombination models were inferred per individual with the repgenHMM and IGoR tools using an EM algorithm. Shared clonotype analysis was performed with the tcR package in R, normalizing sharing by the product of cloneset sizes. To study raw recombination without the effects of thymic and clonal selection, out-of-frame nonproductive sequences were analyzed. Starting from the raw public reads, TCRdb applied fastp trimming at Q25, assembled clones with MiXCR and retained in-frame beta chains. Every entry covers one CDR3 protein and lists the most common genes and DNA from its rows. The V and J calls follow TCRdb's processing rather than the paper's. For this sample the table gives 120,000 to 150,000 distinct CDR3 sequences, of which under 4.5% were detected only once. The ten largest clonotypes hold 8.1% of the sample.

Every donor in the study was a healthy Caucasian. Miltenyi CD45RO+ enrichment and human naive T-cell isolation kits were used to isolate memory (CD45RO+) and naive T cells from PBMC. V is reduced by 5 bases and J by 6 bases, leaving a spacing of 13 bases between them. Its CDR3 holds 13 amino acids, cysteine through phenylalanine. The kept DNA is CDR3 alone, 39 bases in frame from the first base. The germline V gene sets CDR1 to SGHVS and CDR2 to FQNEAQ. The source material was memory T cells sorted from blood. Sample cell subset or site, as interpreted from the label and publication: CD45RO+ enriched T cells. This receptor was identified in a man between 18 and 35 years old in good health. The V gene is TRBV7-8 and the J gene is TRBJ1-1; TRBD1 is a possible D gene, resting on 6 matching bases. The encoded CDR3 is CASSPDDRSEAFF. The DNA reads TGTGCCAGCAGCCCCGACGACAGGTCTGAAGCTTTCTTT.